Below, 7 T cell receptor beta chains from the same sample are listed, as sequenced in a study of CD8+ T cells in alopecia areata (dated by TCRdb to the late 2010s). This sample's treatment or condition label indicates: oral pan-JAK inhibitor, 5-10 mg twice daily. The library was produced with the immunoSEQ multiplex PCR assay. RNA was extracted from all samples and reverse transcribed into cDNA as template for TCR sequencing. Drawn from immuneACCESS, this table holds only the in-frame rearrangements with V and J called that TCRdb kept. Clones are partly lost; checked studies trace under half to an unresolved V gene and leave the rest unexplained. The sample contains approximately 210,000 clones, roughly two fifths of them found a single time. In total, the top ten clones hold approximately 2.4% of the sample. The sample consisted of CD4+ T cells sorted from blood, taken at approximately week 36, from a patient treated with tofacitinib. All receptors derive from a human donor with alopecia areata.

The chain couples TRBV5-4 to TRBJ2-3; no firm D call. CDR3 length: 13 amino acids. Germline-derived CDR1 and CDR2 are SGHNT and YYREEE (reference sequence). V was cut by 3 bases and J by 6 bases, with 11 bases left in between. The CDR3 region has the DNA TGTGCCAGCAGCTCCTCAAAAGGGGATACGCAGTATTTT. The encoded protein is CASSSSKGDTQYF.

This clone was observed a few times. This chain links TRBV2 with TRBJ2-2; D may be TRBD1 or TRBD2 (5 bases each). The CDR3 length is 14 residues. Germline lookup yields CDR1 SNHLY and CDR2 FYNNEI. Trimming cost V 5 bases and J 6 bases, with 13 bases left between them. Here the CDR3 DNA reads TGTGCCAGCAGTCAATCAGGGCGGGCCGGGGAGCTGTTTTTT. Translation: CASSQSGRAGELFF.

The chain has TRBV5-1 and TRBJ1-2; 11 positions agree with TRBD1. Germline CDR1 is SGHRS and CDR2 is YFSETQ. Trimming at V came to 4 bases and at J to 6 bases, leaving 5 bases not matched to a gene. The CDR3 contains 14 residues. CDR3 sequence reads: CASSPGTGGHGYTF. For the CDR3, the DNA is TGCGCCAGCAGCCCGGGGACAGGGGGTCATGGCTACACCTTC.

The chain links TRBV15 to TRBJ2-1; 7 bases line up with TRBD2. Germline V gene lookup returns CDR1 LNHNV and CDR2 YYDKDF (reference sequence). There are 16 residues in the CDR3. V was pared by 0 bases and J by 2 bases, with 4 bases of the junction left unmatched. In DNA, the CDR3 is TGTGCCACCAGCAGAGAGGGACTACCACCCTACAATGAGCAGTTCTTC. Protein product: CATSREGLPPYNEQFF.

The chain joins TRBV28 to TRBJ2-7; D is possibly TRBD2 (6 bases). CDR1 is MDHEN and CDR2 is SYDVKM in the germline V gene. This CDR3 has 16 residues. Trimming pared 4 bases from V and 0 bases from J, leaving 16 bases between. CDR3 nucleotides: TGTGCCAGCAGTTCGCTAGGGGAGGCCTCCTCCTACGAGCAGTACTTC. Translated, it gives CASSSLGEASSYEQYF.

The V call is TRBV7-2, the J call TRBJ1-4; TRBD1 is a possible D gene (6 bases). This CDR3 is 13 amino acids long. V lost 6 bases and J lost 8, with 13 bases in between. Germline-derived CDR1 and CDR2 are SGHTA and FQGNSA. For the CDR3, the DNA is TGTGCCAGCAGTTCGACAGGAGAAGAAAAACTGTTTTTT. It is translated as CASSSTGEEKLFF. Full variable domain (remainder filled in from reference TRBV7-2 and TRBJ1-4): GAGVSQSPSNKVTEKGKDVELRCDPISGHTALYWYRQSLGQGLEFLIYFQGNSAPDKSGLPSDRFSAERTGGSVSTLTIQRTQQEDSAVYLCASSSTGEEKLFFGSGTQLSVL.

This clone was seen only a few times. J is TRBJ2-7 and V is TRBV7-2; D remains ambiguous. CDR1 and CDR2 from the germline V gene are SGHTA and FQGNSA. V was trimmed by 5 bases and J by 1 base, leaving 18 bases between them. There are 16 residues in the CDR3. The CDR3 region has the DNA TGTGCCAGCAGCCATTCCGAAGGAAGACCTTCCTACGAGCAGTACTTC. This codes for CASSHSEGRPSYEQYF.